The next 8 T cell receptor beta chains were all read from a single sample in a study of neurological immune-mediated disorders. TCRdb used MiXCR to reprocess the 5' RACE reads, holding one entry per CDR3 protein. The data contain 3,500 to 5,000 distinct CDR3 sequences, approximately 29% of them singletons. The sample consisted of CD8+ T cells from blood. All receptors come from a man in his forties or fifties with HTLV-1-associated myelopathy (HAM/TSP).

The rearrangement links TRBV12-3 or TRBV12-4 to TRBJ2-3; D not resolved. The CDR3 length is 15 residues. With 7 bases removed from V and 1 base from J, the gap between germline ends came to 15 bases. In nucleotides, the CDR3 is TGTGCCAGCACTTCCAGAGCCGCTTGCACAGATACGCAGTATTTT. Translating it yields CASTSRAACTDTQYF.

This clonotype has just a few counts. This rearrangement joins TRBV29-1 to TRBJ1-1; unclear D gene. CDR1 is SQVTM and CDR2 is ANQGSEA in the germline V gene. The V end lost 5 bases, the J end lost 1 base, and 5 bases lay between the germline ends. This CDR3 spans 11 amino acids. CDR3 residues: CSVPRNTEAFF. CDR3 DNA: TGCAGCGTTCCAAGGAACACTGAAGCTTTCTTT.

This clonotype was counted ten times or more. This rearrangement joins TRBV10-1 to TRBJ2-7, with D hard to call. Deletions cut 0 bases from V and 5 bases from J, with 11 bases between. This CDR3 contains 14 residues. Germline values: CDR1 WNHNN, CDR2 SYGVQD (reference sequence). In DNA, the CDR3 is TGCGCCAGCAGTGAGTCGGGTGTGGGGAACGAGCAGTACTTC. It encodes CASSESGVGNEQYF.

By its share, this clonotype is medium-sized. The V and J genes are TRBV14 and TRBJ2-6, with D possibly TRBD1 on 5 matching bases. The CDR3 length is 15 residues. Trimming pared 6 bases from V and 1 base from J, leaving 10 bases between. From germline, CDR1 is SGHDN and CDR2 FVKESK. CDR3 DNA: TGTGCCAGCAGGCAGCAGGGTTCTGGGGCCAACGTCCTGACTTTC. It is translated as CASRQQGSGANVLTF.

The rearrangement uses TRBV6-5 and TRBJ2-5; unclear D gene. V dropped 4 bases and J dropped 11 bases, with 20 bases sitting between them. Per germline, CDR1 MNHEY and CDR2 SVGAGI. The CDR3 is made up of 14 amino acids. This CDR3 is CASSLDQTLRFQYF. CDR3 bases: TGTGCCAGCAGTTTGGACCAGACCCTACGGTTTCAGTACTTC.

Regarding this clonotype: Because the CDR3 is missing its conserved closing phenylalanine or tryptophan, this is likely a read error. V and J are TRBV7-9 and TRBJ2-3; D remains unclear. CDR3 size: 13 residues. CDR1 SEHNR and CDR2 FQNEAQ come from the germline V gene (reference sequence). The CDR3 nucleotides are TGTGTCAGCAGCTTAACAGTCACAGATACGCAGTATTGT. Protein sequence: CVSSLTVTDTQYC.

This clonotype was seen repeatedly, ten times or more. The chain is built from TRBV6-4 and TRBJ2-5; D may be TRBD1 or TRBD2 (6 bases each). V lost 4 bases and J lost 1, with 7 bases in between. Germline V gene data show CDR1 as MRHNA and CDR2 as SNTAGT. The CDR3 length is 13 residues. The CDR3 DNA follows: TGTGCCAGCAGTGCGGGGGCCCAAGAGACCCAGTACTTC. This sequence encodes CASSAGAQETQYF.

The CDR3 region is CASSPTPTGDSTEAFF. CDR3 DNA: TGTGCCAGCAGTCCAACCCCGACAGGAGACTCAACTGAAGCTTTCTTT. V and J are TRBV25-1 and TRBJ1-1; D perhaps matches TRBD1 (6 bases). The CDR3 has 16 amino acids. V was pared by 5 bases and J by 5 bases, with 21 bases between. Germline CDR1 and CDR2: MGHDK and SYGVNS.